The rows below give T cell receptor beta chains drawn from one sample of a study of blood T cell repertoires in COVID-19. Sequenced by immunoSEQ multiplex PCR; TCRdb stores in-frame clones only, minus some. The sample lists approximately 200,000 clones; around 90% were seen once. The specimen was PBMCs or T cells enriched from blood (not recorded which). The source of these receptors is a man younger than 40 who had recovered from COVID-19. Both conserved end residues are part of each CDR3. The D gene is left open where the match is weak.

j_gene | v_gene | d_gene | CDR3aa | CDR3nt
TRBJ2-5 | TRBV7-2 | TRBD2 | CASSLKSGRGGETQYF | TGTGCCAGCAGCTTGAAAAGCGGGAGAGGGGGGGAGACCCAGTACTTC
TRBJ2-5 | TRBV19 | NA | CASSTQGIQETQYF | TGTGCCAGTAGTACCCAGGGGATACAAGAGACCCAGTACTTC
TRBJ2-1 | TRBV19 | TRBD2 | CASSMVFTSGRANNEQFF | TGTGCCAGTAGTATGGTTTTCACGAGCGGGAGGGCCAACAATGAGCAGTTCTTC
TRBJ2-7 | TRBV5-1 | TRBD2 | CASSSTSGNYEQYF | TGCGCCAGCAGCTCGACTAGCGGAAATTACGAGCAGTACTTC
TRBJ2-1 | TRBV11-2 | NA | CASSLVFHRSSYNEQFF | TGTGCCAGCAGCTTAGTGTTCCACAGAAGCTCCTACAATGAGCAGTTCTTC
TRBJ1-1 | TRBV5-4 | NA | CASSLDPAAYNTEAFF | TGTGCCAGCAGCTTGGATCCGGCGGCGTATAACACTGAAGCTTTCTTT
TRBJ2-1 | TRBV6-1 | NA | CASSDARGPYNEQFF | TGTGCCAGCAGTGATGCCAGGGGACCCTACAATGAGCAGTTCTTC
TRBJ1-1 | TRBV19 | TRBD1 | CASSAGTEMNTEAFF | TGTGCCAGTAGTGCCGGGACAGAGATGAACACTGAAGCTTTCTTT
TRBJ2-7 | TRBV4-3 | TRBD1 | CASSQDGSTGFSYEQYF | TGCGCCAGCAGCCAAGACGGTTCGACAGGGTTTTCCTACGAGCAGTACTTC
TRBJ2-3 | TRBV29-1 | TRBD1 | CSVDRGDTQYF | TGCAGCGTAGACAGGGGGGATACGCAGTATTTT
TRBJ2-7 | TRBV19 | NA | CASSPPLGSGTAYEQYF | TGTGCCAGTAGTCCCCCCCTCGGGAGCGGAACTGCCTACGAGCAGTACTTC
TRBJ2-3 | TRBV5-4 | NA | CASSLGRGYDTQYF | TGTGCCAGCAGCTTGGGTCGGGGTTATGATACGCAGTATTTT
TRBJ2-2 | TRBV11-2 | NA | CASSPSGQKNTGELFF | TGTGCCAGCAGCCCCAGCGGGCAAAAGAACACCGGGGAGCTGTTTTTT
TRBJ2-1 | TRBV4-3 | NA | CASSQDRLVSYNEQFF | TGCGCCAGCAGCCAAGATAGGCTAGTCTCCTACAATGAGCAGTTCTTC
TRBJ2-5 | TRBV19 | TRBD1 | CASSRGQINFQETQYF | TGTGCCAGTAGCCGGGGACAGATTAACTTCCAAGAGACCCAGTACTTC
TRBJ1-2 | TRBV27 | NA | CASSLSGAGYGYTF | TGTGCCAGCAGTTTATCGGGGGCGGGCTATGGCTACACCTTC
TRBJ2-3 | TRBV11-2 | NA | CASSLDLGGVFNTQYF | TGTGCCAGCAGCTTAGATCTGGGCGGGGTCTTCAATACGCAGTATTTT
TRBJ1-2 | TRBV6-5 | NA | CATHPGGGWTF | TGTGCCACCCACCCCGGGGGGGGGTGGACCTTC
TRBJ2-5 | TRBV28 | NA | CASSLLGRETQYF | TGTGCCAGCAGTTTACTGGGGAGGGAGACCCAGTACTTC
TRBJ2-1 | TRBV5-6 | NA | CASSFRDFLNNEQFF | TGTGCCAGCAGCTTCCGGGACTTTTTGAACAATGAGCAGTTCTTC
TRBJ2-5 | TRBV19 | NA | CASSMRRDTKETQYF | TGTGCCAGTAGTATGCGCCGGGACACTAAAGAGACCCAGTACTTC
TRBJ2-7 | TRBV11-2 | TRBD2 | CASSGGLAFYEQYF | TGTGCCAGCAGCGGGGGACTAGCGTTTTACGAGCAGTACTTC
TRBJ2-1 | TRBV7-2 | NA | CASSLGWTDYNEQFF | TGTGCCAGCAGCTTAGGTTGGACTGACTACAATGAGCAGTTCTTC
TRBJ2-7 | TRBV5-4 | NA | CASSGETGFQYEQYF | TGTGCCAGCAGCGGGGAAACAGGGTTTCAATACGAGCAGTACTTC
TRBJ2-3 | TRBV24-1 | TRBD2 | CATGRDGFTDTQYF | TGTGCCACCGGGAGGGACGGTTTCACAGATACGCAGTATTTT
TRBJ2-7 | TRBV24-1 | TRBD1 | CATSLTGSDEQYF | TGTGCCACCAGTTTGACAGGGTCAGACGAGCAGTACTTC
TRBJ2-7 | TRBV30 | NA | CAWSVRGQRQYF | TGTGCCTGGAGTGTACGCGGCCAACGGCAGTACTTC
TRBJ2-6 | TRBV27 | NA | CASRRTGPGANVLTF | TGTGCCAGCAGAAGAACAGGGCCTGGGGCCAACGTCCTGACTTTC
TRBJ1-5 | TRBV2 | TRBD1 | CASSDVRGRHSNQPQHF | TGTGCCAGCAGTGATGTCAGGGGGAGACATAGCAATCAGCCCCAGCATTTT
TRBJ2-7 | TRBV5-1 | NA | CASSLAAGYSYEQYF | TGCGCCAGCAGCTTGGCCGCGGGCTACTCCTACGAGCAGTACTTC
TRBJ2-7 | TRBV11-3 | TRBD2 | CASSSRGTATKEQYF | TGTGCCAGCAGCTCGCGGGGGACCGCCACTAAAGAGCAGTACTTC
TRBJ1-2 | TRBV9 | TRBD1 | CASSTRDRVGTNYGYTF | TGTGCCAGCAGCACCCGGGACAGGGTGGGGACTAACTATGGCTACACCTTC
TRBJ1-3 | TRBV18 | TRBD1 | CASSPPVRTGSPRDTIYF | TGTGCCAGCTCACCACCCGTAAGGACAGGGTCACCACGGGACACCATATATTTT
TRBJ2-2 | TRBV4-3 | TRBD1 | CASSQLKKAGQGINGELFF | TGCGCCAGCAGCCAACTTAAAAAGGCGGGACAGGGTATTAACGGGGAGCTGTTTTTT
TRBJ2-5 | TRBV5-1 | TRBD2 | CASSKGTSGGETQYF | TGCGCCAGCAGCAAGGGGACTAGCGGAGGAGAGACCCAGTACTTC
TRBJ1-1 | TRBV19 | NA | CASSTIPQFRVRVTEAFF | TGTGCCAGTAGTACAATTCCCCAATTTCGGGTTCGAGTCACTGAAGCTTTCTTT
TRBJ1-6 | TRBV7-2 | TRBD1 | CASSLGTGGLSPLHF | TGTGCCAGCAGCCTCGGGACAGGGGGGTTATCACCCCTCCACTTT
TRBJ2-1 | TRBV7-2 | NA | CASSRSVGYEQFF | TGTGCCAGCAGCCGAAGCGTTGGGTATGAGCAGTTCTTC
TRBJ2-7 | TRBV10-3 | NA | CAITGGSSYEQYF | TGTGCCATCACCGGGGGAAGCTCCTACGAGCAGTACTTC
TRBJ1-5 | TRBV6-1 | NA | CASSEGLGLNGQPQHF | TGTGCCAGCAGTGAAGGATTGGGGCTTAATGGTCAGCCCCAGCATTTT
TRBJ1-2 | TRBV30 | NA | CAWDTANYGYTF | TGTGCCTGGGATACAGCTAACTATGGCTACACCTTC
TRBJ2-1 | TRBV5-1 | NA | CASSISSYNEQFF | TGCGCCAGCAGTATCTCTAGTTACAATGAGCAGTTCTTC
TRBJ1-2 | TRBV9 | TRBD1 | CASSPRTGGHGYTF | TGTGCCAGCAGCCCGCGGACAGGGGGACATGGCTACACCTTC
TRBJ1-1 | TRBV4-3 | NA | CASSQEGGLYTEAFF | TGCGCCAGCAGCCAAGAAGGTGGGCTTTACACTGAAGCTTTCTTT
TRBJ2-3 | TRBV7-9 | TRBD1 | CASSALTGWGTDTQYF | TGTGCCAGCAGCGCCCTGACAGGGTGGGGCACAGATACGCAGTATTTT
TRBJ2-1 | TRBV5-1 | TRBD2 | CASSLGGLAGRNEQFF | TGCGCCAGCAGCTTAGGGGGACTAGCGGGAAGGAATGAGCAGTTCTTC
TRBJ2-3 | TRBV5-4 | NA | CASSLDSTRVDTQYF | TGTGCCAGCAGCTTGGACAGCACGAGGGTAGATACGCAGTATTTT
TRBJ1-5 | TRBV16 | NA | CASSQFEGIGQPQHF | TGTGCCAGCAGCCAATTTGAGGGCATTGGTCAGCCCCAGCATTTT
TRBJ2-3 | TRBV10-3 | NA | CAISEGSTDTQYF | TGTGCCATCAGTGAGGGCAGCACAGATACGCAGTATTTT
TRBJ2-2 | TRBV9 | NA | CASSLSGTGGTGELFF | TGTGCCAGCAGCCTGTCCGGGACCGGAGGGACCGGGGAGCTGTTTTTT
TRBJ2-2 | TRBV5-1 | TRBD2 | CASSRGLAGGLTGELFF | TGCGCCAGCAGCCGGGGACTAGCGGGGGGTCTAACCGGGGAGCTGTTTTTT
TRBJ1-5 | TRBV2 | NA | CASKRWTDGMGPQHF | TGTGCCAGCAAGAGGTGGACAGATGGGATGGGTCCCCAGCATTTT